These 20 T cell receptor beta chains share one sample of origin, sequenced in a study of T cell responses to AZD1222 COVID-19 vaccine. Only in-frame clones appear in the TCRdb table, and some are missing; sequencing was by immunoSEQ multiplex PCR. The sample holds under 150,000 clones, about 94% seen once. The sample was peripheral blood, taken on day 0 of AZD1222 vaccination. These receptor sequences come from an adult in good health.

This clone was seen a few times. V is TRBV6-5 and J is TRBJ1-1, with 8 positions matching TRBD1. V lost 6 bases to trimming and J lost 1 base; unmatched junction nucleotides: 4. Germline assignment: CDR1 MNHEY and CDR2 SVGAGI. The CDR3 has 14 residues. CDR3 amino acids: CASRTGQGNTEAFF. The DNA for the CDR3 is TGTGCCAGCAGAACTGGACAGGGGAACACTGAAGCTTTCTTT.

The chain employs TRBV10-3 and TRBJ1-2; 8 bases line up with TRBD1. CDR1 ENHRY and CDR2 SYGVKD come from the germline V gene. Losses at the gene ends were 3 bases for V and 7 bases for J; bases not matched to a gene: 4. This CDR3 has 13 amino acids. The CDR3 spells CAISEGQGIGYTF. The CDR3 DNA reads as TGTGCCATCAGTGAAGGACAGGGAATTGGCTACACCTTC.

DNA of the CDR3: TGTGCCAGCAGCTCCACAGGGACTGAAGCTTTCTTT. This sequence encodes CASSSTGTEAFF. The genes are TRBV9 and TRBJ1-1; D perhaps matches TRBD1 (6 bases). V was shortened by 4 bases and J by 5 bases, with 9 bases between the two germline ends. The germline CDR1 and CDR2 sequences are SGDLS and YYNGEE. The CDR3 sequence is 12 residues long.

This chain links TRBV12-5 with TRBJ2-2, with 10 nucleotides matching TRBD1. Germline V lookup: CDR1 LGHNT, CDR2 FRNRAP. V lost 6 bases to trimming and J lost 4 bases; unmatched junction nucleotides: 5. The CDR3 spans 15 residues. In DNA form, the CDR3 reads TGTGCTAGTGGCCGGGACAGGGGATTCACCGGGGAGCTGTTTTTT. Translating it yields CASGRDRGFTGELFF. Together with reference TRBV12-5 and TRBJ2-2, the CDR3 gives the full variable domain: DARVTQTPRHKVTEMGQEVTMRCQPILGHNTVFWYRQTMMQGLELLAYFRNRAPLDDSGMPKDRFSAEMPDATLATLKIQPSEPRDSAVYFCASGRDRGFTGELFFGEGSRLTVL.

The J gene is TRBJ1-5, the V gene TRBV2, with a tentative D call TRBD1 (5 bases). Per the germline V gene, CDR1 is SNHLY and CDR2 is FYNNEI. The CDR3 has 14 amino acids. Trimming shortened V by 3 bases and J by 7 bases, and 13 bases separated the two germline ends. The CDR3 nucleotides are TGTGCCAGCAGTGAGCAGGGAGGATGGCAGCCCCAGCATTTT. Its translation is CASSEQGGWQPQHF.

This chain's CDR3 is CASSGLGGHEQYF. CDR3 DNA sequence: TGTGCCAGCAGCGGTCTCGGAGGGCACGAGCAGTACTTC. The V and J genes are TRBV25-1 and TRBJ2-7; the D gene is possibly TRBD2 (6 bases). The ends were cut back, 6 bases at V and 5 bases at J, with 14 bases in the middle. The germline V gene encodes CDR1 MGHDK and CDR2 SYGVNS. The CDR3 loop spans 13 amino acids.

J is TRBJ1-1 and V is TRBV5-1; TRBD1 is a possible D gene (6 bases). CDR1 is SGHRS and CDR2 is YFSETQ in the germline V gene. Trimming shortened V by 4 bases and J by 1 base, and 14 bases separated the two germline ends. The CDR3 has 15 amino acids. CDR3 in amino acids: CASSTTGHPNTEAFF. CDR3 coding DNA: TGCGCCAGCAGCACAACGGGACACCCGAACACTGAAGCTTTCTTT.

The chain joins TRBV6-6 to TRBJ1-3; D might be TRBD1 (6 bases). Per germline, CDR1 MNHNY and CDR2 SVGAGI (reference sequence). The CDR3 length is 16 residues. The ends were cut back, 6 bases at V and 0 bases at J, with 15 bases in the middle. CDR3 coding DNA: TGTGCCAGCAGCTCATTGACAGGACCCTCTGGAAACACCATATATTTT. It yields the protein CASSSLTGPSGNTIYF.

This rearrangement joins TRBV20-1 to TRBJ1-4; D uncertain. This CDR3 contains 14 residues. Per germline, CDR1 DFQATT and CDR2 SNEGSKA (reference sequence). Trimming left V 3 bases short and J 0 bases short, with 8 bases between. The CDR3 here is CSASRSATNEKLFF. The CDR3, as DNA: TGCAGTGCTAGTCGTTCAGCAACTAATGAAAAACTGTTTTTT.

This chain uses TRBV21-1 with TRBJ1-2. TRBV21-1 is assigned pseudogene status. The CDR3 totals 16 residues. The CDR3 bases are TGTGCCAGCAGCAAAGGGCAGGGAGGGTGTGAATATGGCTACACCTTC. Translating gives CASSKGQGGCEYGYTF.

The gene calls are TRBV27 and TRBJ2-3; no clear D gene. Trimming removed 5 bases from V and 1 base from J, with 7 bases in between. CDR1 is MNHEY and CDR2 is SMNVEV in the germline V gene (reference sequence). CDR3 length: 13 residues. The CDR3 sequence is CASSTQGTDTQYF. CDR3 nucleotide sequence: TGTGCCAGCAGTACCCAAGGCACAGATACGCAGTATTTT.

The CDR3 protein is CASAFDSSRAKLFF. In nucleotides, the CDR3 is TGTGCCAGCGCTTTTGACTCCTCCCGGGCAAAACTGTTTTTT. This chain links TRBV11-2 with TRBJ1-4; D remains unclear. From germline, CDR1 is SGHAT and CDR2 FQNNGV. The CDR3 loop spans 14 amino acids. The V end was cut by 8 bases, the J end by 10 bases, with 20 bases between.

The rearrangement links TRBV5-1 to TRBJ2-7; the D gene could be TRBD1 or TRBD2 (5 bases each). The length of the CDR3 is 15 residues. The V end lost 3 bases, the J end lost 4 bases, and 17 bases lay between the germline ends. The V gene's germline CDR1 is SGHRS and CDR2 YFSETQ. The CDR3 protein is CASSWDPGGGYEQYF. The CDR3 DNA is TGCGCCAGCAGCTGGGACCCAGGCGGCGGATACGAGCAGTACTTC. The complete variable domain, with remaining parts taken from reference TRBV5-1 and TRBJ2-7, reads KAGVTQTPRYLIKTRGQQVTLSCSPISGHRSVSWYQQTPGQGLQFLFEYFSETQRNKGNFPGRFSGRQFSNSRSEMNVSTLELGDSALYLCASSWDPGGGYEQYFGPGTRLTVT.

The rearrangement links TRBV6-5 to TRBJ1-2; maybe TRBD1 (6 bases). This CDR3 comprises 14 residues. Trimming cost V 8 bases and J 7 bases, with 20 bases left between them. Per germline, CDR1 MNHEY and CDR2 SVGAGI. The CDR3 sequence: CASGSRQVAPGYTF. CDR3 coding DNA: TGTGCCAGCGGGAGTCGACAGGTCGCTCCTGGCTACACCTTC.

This clone was counted once. The gene calls are TRBV6-1 and TRBJ1-2, with a weak D call TRBD1 (6 bases). CDR1 and CDR2 (germline): MNHNS, SASEGT. The CDR3 covers 14 residues. V lost 2 bases and J 5 bases, leaving 12 bases between the germline ends. This CDR3 reads CASSEKSRGYGYTF. The CDR3 DNA sequence: TGTGCCAGCAGTGAAAAATCCAGGGGATATGGCTACACCTTC.

The V call is TRBV18, the J call TRBJ1-2, with D possibly TRBD1 on 6 matching bases. Trimming pared 5 bases from V and 2 bases from J, leaving 9 bases between. The CDR3 runs to 13 residues. Germline V lookup: CDR1 KGHSH, CDR2 LQKENI. Here the CDR3 reads CASSAQGNYGYTF. The DNA of the CDR3 is TGTGCCAGCTCAGCACAGGGAAACTATGGCTACACCTTC.

This chain connects TRBV15 to TRBJ1-6, with 10 bases lining up with TRBD1. The CDR3 sequence is 13 residues long. Germline CDR1 reads LNHNV; CDR2 reads YYDKDF (reference sequence). V lost 8 bases and J lost 10; bases outside the gene matches: 5. The CDR3 region has the DNA TGTGCCACCGGGGACAGGGGAAACTCACCCCTCCACTTT. It codes for CATGDRGNSPLHF.

The rearrangement joins TRBV5-1 to TRBJ1-2, with 10 bases aligning to TRBD1. The germline V gene encodes CDR1 SGHRS and CDR2 YFSETQ. The V and J ends lost 4 bases and 6 bases, in that order; junction bases with no gene match: 21. This CDR3 comprises 19 residues. The CDR3 nucleotides read TGCGCCAGCAGCCGTACGACCGCCTCGACAGGGGGCTACTCGGATGGCTACACCTTC. Protein product: CASSRTTASTGGYSDGYTF.

J is TRBJ2-5 and V is TRBV3-1 (or the pseudogene TRBV3-2); tentatively, D is TRBD1 or TRBD2 (5 bases each). Germline values: CDR1 LGHDT, CDR2 YNNKEL (reference sequence). V gave up 7 bases and J gave up 5 bases, with 17 bases separating them. The CDR3 extends over 14 amino acids. The CDR3 bases are TGTGCCAGCAACCCTGAGGGGTTCTGGGAGACCCAGTACTTC. Its protein is CASNPEGFWETQYF.

V and J are TRBV6-5 and TRBJ1-2; 9 positions match TRBD1. Germline V gene data show CDR1 as MNHEY and CDR2 as SVGAGI. Germline trimming cut 0 bases from V and 4 bases from J; bases unmatched to any gene: 3. CDR3 length: 15 residues. The CDR3 DNA reads TGTGCCAGCAGTTACTCTACGGGACAGGGCTATGGCTACACCTTC. Translation: CASSYSTGQGYGYTF.